This T cell receptor beta chain was captured in a study of T-cell reconstitution after alpha-beta-depleted transplantation in children. From germline, CDR1 is DFQATT and CDR2 SNEGSKA (reference sequence). V lost 6 bases, J lost 2 bases, and 11 bases lay in between. The CDR3 is 12 residues long. The authors prepared the TCRbeta library with unique molecular identifiers. TCRdb analysed the PCR reads with MiXCR anew, one entry per CDR3 protein. This sample has a few hundred thousand distinct CDR3 sequences, with nearly 8% found just once. General study points: Among T cells one year after transplant, newly produced cells accounted for most counts and diversity. Some patients owed their high day-60 TCRbeta diversity to surviving recipient T cells and thymic progenitors. Reports say that about two months after transplant, the alpha-beta T cells came out of several hundred graft clones that had expanded.

This clonotype was found a few times. Its antigen is not known. This TCR came from a female patient between 2 and 15 years old who had a stem cell transplant for Fanconi anemia, so the T cells may come from the graft donor. This chain links TRBV20-1 with TRBJ2-7; D may be TRBD2 (6 bases). Sample: peripheral blood, taken 360 days after TCRalphabeta/CD19-depleted stem cell transplant. This chain's CDR3 is CSASRETYEQYF. The CDR3 DNA follows: TGCAGTGCATCCCGGGAGACCTACGAGCAGTACTTC.